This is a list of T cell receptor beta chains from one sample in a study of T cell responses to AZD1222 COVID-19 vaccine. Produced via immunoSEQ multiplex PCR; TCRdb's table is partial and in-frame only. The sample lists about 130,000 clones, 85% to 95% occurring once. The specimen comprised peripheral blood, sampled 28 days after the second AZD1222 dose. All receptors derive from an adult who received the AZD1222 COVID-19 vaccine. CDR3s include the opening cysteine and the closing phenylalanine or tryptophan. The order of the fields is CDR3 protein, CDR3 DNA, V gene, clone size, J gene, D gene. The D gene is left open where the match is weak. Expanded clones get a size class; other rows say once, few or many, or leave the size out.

CDR3aa: CASSLVLGLGDTQYF; CDR3nt: TGTGCCAGCAGCTTAGTATTGGGGTTAGGGGATACGCAGTATTTT; v_gene: TRBV7-9; abundance: -; j_gene: TRBJ2-3; d_gene: -
CDR3aa: CASSTAAAYGEQYF; CDR3nt: TGTGCCAGCTCAACCGCAGCCGCCTACGGGGAGCAGTACTTC; v_gene: TRBV9; abundance: -; j_gene: TRBJ2-7; d_gene: -
CDR3aa: CASSGGTATPGNTIYF; CDR3nt: TGTGCCAGCAGCGGGGGGACCGCCACGCCTGGAAACACCATATATTTT; v_gene: TRBV5-5; abundance: -; j_gene: TRBJ1-3; d_gene: -
CDR3aa: CASSRPGGNTEAFF; CDR3nt: TGTGCCAGCAGCCGACCCGGAGGGAACACTGAAGCTTTCTTT; v_gene: TRBV11-1; abundance: -; j_gene: TRBJ1-1; d_gene: -
CDR3aa: CASSFFENTEAFF; CDR3nt: TGTGCCAGCAGTTTTTTTGAGAACACTGAAGCTTTCTTT; v_gene: TRBV12-3/TRBV12-4; abundance: -; j_gene: TRBJ1-1; d_gene: -
CDR3aa: CASSEGMGQHSNYGYTF; CDR3nt: TGTGCCAGCAGTGAAGGGATGGGACAGCACTCTAACTATGGCTACACCTTC; v_gene: TRBV6-1; abundance: once; j_gene: TRBJ1-2; d_gene: TRBD1
CDR3aa: CASSPRITEKLFF; CDR3nt: TGTGCCAGCAGCCCCCGTATAACAGAAAAACTGTTTTTT; v_gene: TRBV3-1/TRBV3-2; abundance: -; j_gene: TRBJ1-4; d_gene: -
CDR3aa: CASSPLGTGGSGGYTF; CDR3nt: TGCGCCAGCAGCCCTTTGGGGACAGGGGGCTCAGGAGGCTACACCTTC; v_gene: TRBV4-1; abundance: -; j_gene: TRBJ1-2; d_gene: TRBD1
CDR3aa: CAWSGNVGGYTF; CDR3nt: TGTGCCTGGAGTGGGAACGTCGGTGGCTACACCTTC; v_gene: TRBV30; abundance: -; j_gene: TRBJ1-2; d_gene: -
CDR3aa: CASSGGGATYNEQFF; CDR3nt: TGTGCCAGCAGTGGAGGGGGGGCCACTTACAATGAGCAGTTCTTC; v_gene: TRBV2; abundance: -; j_gene: TRBJ2-1; d_gene: -
CDR3aa: CASSFRGMETQYF; CDR3nt: TGTGCCAGCAGTTTTAGGGGGATGGAGACCCAGTACTTC; v_gene: TRBV28; abundance: -; j_gene: TRBJ2-5; d_gene: -
CDR3aa: CASSSPKTSGGAAEQFF; CDR3nt: TGTGCCAGCAGCTCGCCGAAAACTAGCGGGGGGGCCGCTGAGCAGTTCTTC; v_gene: TRBV11-2; abundance: once; j_gene: TRBJ2-1; d_gene: TRBD2
CDR3aa: CASSSRQGARQPQHF; CDR3nt: TGTGCCAGTAGTAGTAGACAGGGGGCGCGGCAGCCCCAGCATTTT; v_gene: TRBV19; abundance: -; j_gene: TRBJ1-5; d_gene: TRBD1
CDR3aa: CASSSSNLNTEAFF; CDR3nt: TGCGCCAGCAGCTCCTCTAACTTGAACACTGAAGCTTTCTTT; v_gene: TRBV5-1; abundance: -; j_gene: TRBJ1-1; d_gene: -
CDR3aa: CASIKYRGLIPTSNTEAFF; CDR3nt: TGTGCCAGCATTAAGTATCGAGGGTTAATACCGACCTCGAACACTGAAGCTTTCTTT; v_gene: TRBV28; abundance: few; j_gene: TRBJ1-1; d_gene: -
CDR3aa: CASTPSGPYNEQFF; CDR3nt: TGTGCCAGCACCCCCTCGGGACCCTACAATGAGCAGTTCTTC; v_gene: TRBV27; abundance: -; j_gene: TRBJ2-1; d_gene: -
CDR3aa: CSGQGSTYGYTF; CDR3nt: TGCAGCGGGCAGGGATCCACGTATGGCTACACCTTC; v_gene: TRBV29-1; abundance: -; j_gene: TRBJ1-2; d_gene: -
CDR3aa: CASSPTQENSGNTIYF; CDR3nt: TGTGCCAGCAGTCCGACCCAGGAGAACTCTGGAAACACCATATATTTT; v_gene: TRBV28; abundance: -; j_gene: TRBJ1-3; d_gene: -
CDR3aa: CASSRDRVYDEQFF; CDR3nt: TGTGCCAGCAGTCGGGACAGGGTTTATGATGAGCAGTTCTTC; v_gene: TRBV27; abundance: -; j_gene: TRBJ2-1; d_gene: TRBD1
CDR3aa: CASSPGAGWVNVLTF; CDR3nt: TGTGCCAGCAGCCCGGGGGCAGGGTGGGTGAACGTCCTGACTTTC; v_gene: TRBV11-2; abundance: once; j_gene: TRBJ2-6; d_gene: -
CDR3aa: CASSLNGRQVPYNEQFF; CDR3nt: TGTGCCAGCAGCCTTAACGGGAGACAGGTGCCCTACAATGAGCAGTTCTTC; v_gene: TRBV27; abundance: -; j_gene: TRBJ2-1; d_gene: -
CDR3aa: CASSEQGANEKLFF; CDR3nt: TGTGCCAGCAGCGAACAGGGAGCGAATGAAAAACTGTTTTTT; v_gene: TRBV9; abundance: -; j_gene: TRBJ1-4; d_gene: -
CDR3aa: CASSGFNGYTF; CDR3nt: TGTGCCAGCAGTGGATTCAATGGCTACACCTTC; v_gene: TRBV27; abundance: -; j_gene: TRBJ1-2; d_gene: -
CDR3aa: CASSLSYRVASYNSPLHF; CDR3nt: TGTGCCAGCAGCTTATCTTACAGGGTAGCCTCCTATAATTCACCCCTCCACTTT; v_gene: TRBV7-3; abundance: -; j_gene: TRBJ1-6; d_gene: -
CDR3aa: CASSSDGGRGGYTF; CDR3nt: TGTGCCAGCAGTTCCGACGGGGGAAGGGGTGGCTACACCTTC; v_gene: TRBV5-4; abundance: -; j_gene: TRBJ1-2; d_gene: -
CDR3aa: CASSPQEQGILSEAFF; CDR3nt: TGTGCCAGCAGCCCTCAGGAACAGGGAATTCTTAGTGAAGCTTTCTTT; v_gene: TRBV7-8; abundance: -; j_gene: TRBJ1-1; d_gene: -
CDR3aa: CASIQGLAGGFYEQYF; CDR3nt: TGTGCCAGCATCCAGGGACTAGCGGGGGGTTTTTACGAGCAGTACTTC; v_gene: TRBV7-8; abundance: -; j_gene: TRBJ2-7; d_gene: TRBD2
CDR3aa: CASSSITQPQHF; CDR3nt: TGTGCCAGCAGTAGCATAACTCAGCCCCAGCATTTT; v_gene: TRBV12-3/TRBV12-4; abundance: -; j_gene: TRBJ1-5; d_gene: -